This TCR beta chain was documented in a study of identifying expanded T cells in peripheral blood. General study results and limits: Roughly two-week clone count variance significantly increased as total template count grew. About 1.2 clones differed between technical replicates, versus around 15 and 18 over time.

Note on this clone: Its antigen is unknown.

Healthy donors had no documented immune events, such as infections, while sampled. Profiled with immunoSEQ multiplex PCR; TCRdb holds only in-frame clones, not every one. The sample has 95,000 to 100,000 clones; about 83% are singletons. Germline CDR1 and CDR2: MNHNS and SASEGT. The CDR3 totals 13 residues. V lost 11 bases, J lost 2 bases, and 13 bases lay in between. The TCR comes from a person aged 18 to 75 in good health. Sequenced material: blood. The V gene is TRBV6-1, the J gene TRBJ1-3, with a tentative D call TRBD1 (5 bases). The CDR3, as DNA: TGTGCCGCGGACCGGGGGGCTGGAAACACCATATATTTT. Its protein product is CAADRGAGNTIYF.